A single sample gave rise to the 6 T cell receptor beta chains below, sequenced in a study of T cells in Graves' hyperthyroidism and ophthalmopathy. There were TCR beta CDR3 regions amplified from RNA transcripts. TCR CDR3 underwent first-round RT-PCR with the HTBI primer set. One entry per CDR3 protein results from TCRdb running MiXCR on the multiplex PCR reads. The sample has about 99,000 distinct CDR3 sequences; about half are singletons. The sample consisted of blood. Receptors originate from a man aged 40-49 years with Graves' hyperthyroidism.

This clonotype occurred many times. The rearrangement joins TRBV7-6 to TRBJ2-1, with 7 nucleotides matching TRBD1. The CDR3 extends over 12 amino acids. Germline assignment: CDR1 SGHVS and CDR2 FNYEAQ. V lost 5 bases, J lost 10 bases, and 5 bases stayed unmatched. The CDR3 DNA reads TGTGCCAGCAGCAAGGGGACAGCCGAGCAGTTCTTC. As protein: CASSKGTAEQFF. The variable domain in full, with the rest retrieved from reference TRBV7-6 and TRBJ2-1, is GAGVSQSPRYKVTKRGQDVALRCDPISGHVSLYWYRQALGQGPEFLTYFNYEAQQDKSGLPNDRFSAERPEGSISTLTIQRTEQRDSAMYRCASSKGTAEQFFGPGTRLTVL.

This clonotype appeared many times. The J gene is TRBJ2-1, the V gene TRBV4-3; no clear D gene. The CDR3 totals 15 residues. With 0 bases removed from V and 4 bases from J, the gap between germline ends came to 10 bases. From germline, CDR1 is LGHNA and CDR2 YSLEER. The CDR3 nucleotides are TGCGCCAGCAGCCAAGATATCGCGCAGTACAATGAGCAGTTCTTC. Amino acid sequence: CASSQDIAQYNEQFF.

The chain joins TRBV7-9 to TRBJ2-7; 10 nucleotides line up with TRBD1. This CDR3 is built from 15 residues. The germline CDR1 and CDR2 sequences are SEHNR and FQNEAQ (reference sequence). Losses at the gene ends were 4 bases for V and 6 bases for J; bases not matched to a gene: 9. The CDR3 reads CASSSLGQGLGEQYF. In nucleotides, the CDR3 is TGTGCCAGCAGCTCACTGGGACAGGGGCTGGGCGAGCAGTACTTC.

This clonotype was seen ten or more times. The chain uses TRBV12-3 or TRBV12-4 and TRBJ1-5; D might be TRBD1 (5 bases). The CDR3 is 14 amino acids. Trimming stripped 7 bases from V and 4 bases from J, with 14 bases between. CDR3 in amino acids: CASTFPDRNQPQHF. The CDR3 bases are TGTGCCAGCACCTTTCCAGACAGAAATCAGCCCCAGCATTTT.

In regard to this clonotype: A junction boundary mismatches the germline segment, possibly from a read error. The chain uses TRBV29-1 and TRBJ1-1, with D perhaps matching TRBD1 (5 bases). This CDR3 is built from 11 residues. Germline CDR1 is SQVTM and CDR2 is ANQGSEA. The CDR3 is CSAARGGEAFF. DNA of the CDR3: TGCAGCGCGGCTAGGGGAGGTGAAGCCTTCTTT.

Note on this clonotype: This may be a read error, as it is one base from a much larger clone. The conserved phenylalanine or tryptophan normally closing the CDR3 is absent here, so this likely arose from a read error. The V call is TRBV7-9, the J call TRBJ2-2; 8 bases map to TRBD1. V gave up 2 bases and J gave up 7 bases; unmatched junction bases: 15. Germline assignment: CDR1 SEHNR and CDR2 FQNEAQ (reference sequence). This CDR3 has 18 amino acids. As DNA, the CDR3 is TGTGCCAGCAGCTTAACCCCGACAGGGGTACTCAGAAGCGGGGAGCTGTTTTGT. Translated: CASSLTPTGVLRSGELFC.